This TCR beta chain derives from a study of CD8 T cells in Susac syndrome. Looked up from germline, CDR1 is MNHNY and CDR2 is SVGAGI (reference sequence). V lost 9 bases and J lost 4; bases outside the gene matches: 12. The CDR3 consists of 14 residues. Reverse transcription used about 0.5 to 1 ug RNA and random hexamers. Amplification of the TCR beta CDR3 was carried out by immunoSEQ multiplex PCR, which spanned a total of 54 Vbeta and 13 Jbeta segments. In TCRdb, the immunoSEQ multiplex PCR reads were re-called with MiXCR into one record per CDR3 protein. This sample has approximately 160,000 distinct CDR3 sequences, with approximately 93% found just once.

This chain connects TRBV6-6 to TRBJ2-7, with TRBD2 matching 7 bases. The receptor comes from a human donor with multiple sclerosis. Sequencing was carried out using CD4+ T cells from PBMCs. In DNA form, the CDR3 reads TGTGCCAGTCAGAGGGGACTAAGTCCTTACGAGCAGTACTTC. This codes for CASQRGLSPYEQYF.